This T cell receptor (beta chain) was profiled in a study of blood T cell repertoires in COVID-19. Study-wide background: The United States, Italy and Spain were the sources of the acute and convalescent COVID-19 samples. PBMCs, B-cell-depleted T cells, or T cells were the source of the cDNA or gDNA that made up the material.

In the authors' methods: Amplification of reference gene primers provided the estimated nucleated cell counts. TCRdb keeps only in-frame clones here, not all; method: immunoSEQ multiplex PCR. That table furnishes V, J and clone size, whereas the DNA furnished D and trimming. This table holds about 310,000 clones, 85% to 90% found once. The sample holds a few counts of this clone. Trimming removed 6 bases from V and 6 bases from J; junction bases left unmatched: 11. Germline V gene data show CDR1 as MNHEY and CDR2 as SVGAGI. The CDR3 runs 15 residues. The specimen sequenced was PBMCs or T cells enriched from blood (not recorded which). The genes are TRBV6-5 and TRBJ2-7, with TRBD2 matching over 10 bases. This clonotype originated in a woman younger than 35 with acute COVID-19. The CDR3 is CASSWKSGLAFEQYF. In DNA, the CDR3 is TGTGCCAGCAGCTGGAAGTCGGGACTAGCGTTCGAGCAGTACTTC.